This paragraph covers one TCR beta chain sequence. These data originate in a study of blood T cell repertoires in COVID-19. From germline, CDR1 is MNHNS and CDR2 SASEGT. With V trimmed by 3 bases and J by 6 bases, 7 bases remained unmatched. The CDR3 has 15 amino acids. Authors' analysis steps: Estimation of nucleated cell counts relied on the amplification of reference gene primers. This table comes from immunoSEQ multiplex PCR, and its TCRdb copy is limited to in-frame clones, with some not included. From that table come the V and J calls and clone size; the DNA was used to work out D and trimming. The table records roughly 220,000 clones, 65% to 90% of them present only once.

The source material was peripheral blood. The receptor was isolated from a woman in her thirties or forties who had recovered from COVID-19. This chain links TRBV6-1 with TRBJ1-5, with 8 bases matching TRBD1. CDR3 in DNA: TGTGCCAGCAGTGATACAGGGGGAGGGAGTCAGCCCCAGCATTTT. It yields the protein CASSDTGGGSQPQHF.